The 26 T cell receptor beta chains presented below share a single source sample, sequenced in a study of metastatic and nonmetastatic thyroid tumors. MiXCR re-clonotyped the PCR reads for TCRdb. This table holds tens of thousands of clones, approximately 15% found once. Patients had received no treatment of any kind before thyroid surgery. Sequencing was carried out using blood. All receptors come from a male donor with papillary thyroid cancer or a benign thyroid nodule (not recorded which). Some clones in this sample may be carry-over from other donors' samples.

This clone showed up many times. The V gene is TRBV4-1, the J gene TRBJ2-1; D ambiguous. The CDR3 contains 14 residues. Germline V gene data show CDR1 as MGHRA and CDR2 as YSYEKL. Trimming took 0 bases from V and 8 from J, leaving 11 bases between them. This chain's CDR3 is CASSQDYKGHEQFF. The DNA of the CDR3 is TGCGCCAGCAGCCAAGATTATAAGGGCCATGAGCAGTTCTTC.

Many counts were recorded for this clone. The chain joins TRBV15 to TRBJ2-1; no reliable D call. Germline-derived CDR1 and CDR2 are LNHNV and YYDKDF (reference sequence). Deletions cut 3 bases from V and 0 bases from J, with 12 bases between. The CDR3 consists of 16 residues. This CDR3 reads CATSSGSRSSYNEQFF. The CDR3, as DNA: TGTGCCACCAGCAGTGGTAGCCGGAGCTCCTACAATGAGCAGTTCTTC.

The sample holds many counts of this clone. This chain uses TRBV20-1 with TRBJ1-2; no firm D call. The CDR3 is 13 amino acids. Looked up from germline, CDR1 is DFQATT and CDR2 is SNEGSKA (reference sequence). V lost 0 bases to trimming and J lost 1 base, with 6 bases between them. In nucleotides, the CDR3 is TGCAGTGCTAGAGACAGCCTTAACTATGGCTACACCTTC. Protein: CSARDSLNYGYTF.

This clone was seen at least ten times. The rearrangement uses TRBV3-1 and TRBJ2-2, with D possibly TRBD2 on 5 matching bases. There are 17 residues in the CDR3. Trimming took off 2 bases at V and 0 bases at J, with 13 bases between the two ends. CDR1 LGHDT and CDR2 YNNKEL come from the germline V gene (reference sequence). This CDR3 reads CASSQLATVPNTGELFF. The DNA for the CDR3 is TGTGCCAGCAGCCAATTAGCGACGGTTCCGAACACCGGGGAGCTGTTTTTT.

The table lists this clone with many counts. The CDR3 region has the DNA TGTGCCAGCAGCTTGGATTGGAGTCGCACAGATACGCAGTATTTT. Protein product: CASSLDWSRTDTQYF. The V call is TRBV7-2, the J call TRBJ2-3; D is uncertain. The CDR3 has 15 residues. V lost 3 bases and J lost 1, with 11 bases in between. CDR1 SGHTA and CDR2 FQGNSA come from the germline V gene.

This clone was counted many times. The chain has TRBV15 and TRBJ2-1, with TRBD1 identical over 11 bases. This CDR3 comprises 14 residues. Germline V gene lookup returns CDR1 LNHNV and CDR2 YYDKDF (reference sequence). After removal of 4 bases from V and 8 bases from J, the junction contained 4 bases not matched to a gene. The CDR3 is CATSMDRGRDEQFF. The CDR3 DNA reads TGTGCCACCAGCATGGACAGGGGGCGAGATGAGCAGTTCTTC. The full variable domain, rest sourced from reference TRBV15 and TRBJ2-1, is DAMVIQNPRYQVTQFGKPVTLSCSQTLNHNVMYWYQQKSSQAPKLLFHYYDKDFNNEADTPDNFQSRRPNTSFCFLDIRSPGLGDTAMYLCATSMDRGRDEQFFGPGTRLTVL.

This clone was detected ten times or more. V is TRBV5-1 and J is TRBJ2-5, with 9 bases fitting TRBD2. The CDR3 runs 19 residues. Germline trimming cut 1 base from V and 7 bases from J; bases unmatched to any gene: 20. CDR1 and CDR2 from the germline V gene are SGHRS and YFSETQ. CDR3: CASSLTAGLAGRGPGTQYF. The CDR3 bases are TGCGCCAGCAGCTTGACGGCTGGGCTAGCGGGACGGGGCCCCGGGACCCAGTACTTC.

With respect to this clone: Given a much more abundant clone one base away, this may be a read error. This sequence joins TRBV15 and TRBJ2-5; 9 bases align to TRBD1. Germline V lookup: CDR1 LNHNV, CDR2 YYDKDF (reference sequence). V lost 5 bases to trimming and J lost 2 bases; unmatched junction nucleotides: 6. This CDR3 contains 15 residues. The CDR3 coding sequence is TGTGCCACCAGCGGGCTGGACAGGGGACAAGAGACCCAGTACTTC. Its protein is CATSGLDRGQETQYF.

The sample holds many counts of this clone. The CDR3 DNA reads as TGCAGTGCGAGGACTAGCGGGAGGAAACAGCAGTACTTC. It translates to CSARTSGRKQQYF. The genes are TRBV20-1 and TRBJ2-7, with 14 bases that match TRBD2. After removal of 6 bases from V and 8 bases from J, the junction contained 6 bases not matched to a gene. CDR1 and CDR2 (germline): DFQATT, SNEGSKA (reference sequence). The CDR3 consists of 13 residues.

This clone was seen more than once but under ten times. Possible read error: a much larger clone is one base away. The V gene is TRBV10-3, the J gene TRBJ2-3, with D maybe TRBD2 (6 bases). CDR1 and CDR2 from the germline V gene are ENHRY and SYGVKD. The CDR3 has 16 amino acids. CDR3 sequence reads: CAISETLASSTGTQYF. For the CDR3, the DNA is TGTGCCATCAGTGAGACCCTAGCGTCTAGCACAGGTACGCAGTATTTT.

Concerning this clone itself: This clone may be a read error of a much larger clone one base away. At the DNA level, this CDR3 is encoded by other sequences in the same sample as well. The chain uses TRBV9 and TRBJ2-5; tentative D call: TRBD2 (6 bases). The CDR3 is 15 residues long. Germline V CDR1 and CDR2: SGDLS, YYNGEE. V was clipped by 3 bases and J by 5 bases, with 17 bases between them. The DNA of the CDR3 is TGTGCCAGCAGCGGAGCTGGAGGGATTGGGGAGACCCAGTACTTC. It translates to CASSGAGGIGETQYF.

In its sample, this clone was seen many times. The CDR3 DNA reads TGTGCCAGCAGCTTAGATCGGGCAGCTAGCACAGATACGCAGTATTTT. Translation: CASSLDRAASTDTQYF. This rearrangement joins TRBV11-2 to TRBJ2-3; no clear D. The CDR3 sequence is 16 residues long. Trimming stripped 0 bases from V and 0 bases from J, with 10 bases between. CDR1 is SGHAT, CDR2 FQNNGV, per germline.

The V and J genes are TRBV7-2 and TRBJ2-7; no reliable D call. Germline V gives CDR1 SGHTA, CDR2 FQGNSA. Trimming took 5 bases from V and 10 from J, leaving 18 bases between them. The CDR3 contains 13 residues. This CDR3 is CASSEWLVGDQYF. The CDR3 coding sequence is TGTGCCAGCAGCGAGTGGCTGGTTGGTGATCAGTACTTC.

This clone was observed at least ten times. The rearrangement uses TRBV7-9 and TRBJ2-7, with D tentatively TRBD1 or TRBD2 (5 bases each). The CDR3 runs to 16 residues. V gave up 2 bases and J gave up 2 bases, with 16 bases separating them. In germline, CDR1 is SEHNR, CDR2 FQNEAQ (reference sequence). CDR3 amino acids: CASSLSQGVWAYEQYF. The CDR3, as DNA: TGTGCCAGCAGCTTAAGTCAGGGAGTTTGGGCCTACGAGCAGTACTTC.

This clone appeared many times. The rearrangement uses TRBV6-2 or TRBV6-3 and TRBJ2-4; TRBD2 matches at 8 bases. The germline CDR1 and CDR2 sequences are MNHEY and SVGEGT. V was clipped by 0 bases and J by 1 base; unmatched bases: 8. The CDR3 has 18 amino acids. CDR3 residues: CASSYSSVGRGAKNIQYF. CDR3 nucleotide sequence: TGTGCCAGCAGTTACTCGAGCGTCGGGAGGGGGGCCAAAAACATTCAGTACTTC.

The sample holds many counts of this clone. This chain uses TRBV14 with TRBJ2-7; D unresolved. The CDR3 extends over 10 amino acids. Germline V lookup: CDR1 SGHDN, CDR2 FVKESK. Trimming removed 5 bases from V and 4 bases from J, with 3 bases in between. CDR3 sequence reads: CASSLYEQYF. The CDR3 bases are TGTGCCAGCAGCTTATACGAGCAGTACTTC.

In its sample, this clone was seen many times. The J gene is TRBJ2-5, the V gene TRBV11-1; TRBD2 is a possible D gene (5 bases). The germline V and J ends were trimmed by 3 bases and 5 bases, with 13 bases remaining between them. CDR1 is SGHAT and CDR2 is FQDESV in the germline V gene (reference sequence). The CDR3 runs 14 residues. The CDR3 DNA reads TGTGCCAGCAGCTTTTTTGGCGGGTCGGAGACCCAGTACTTC. Translated: CASSFFGGSETQYF. Looking up the rest from reference TRBV11-1 and TRBJ2-5 gives the full variable domain: EAEVAQSPRYKITEKSQAVAFWCDPISGHATLYWYRQILGQGPELLVQFQDESVVDDSQLPKDRFSAERLKGVDSTLKIQPAELGDSAMYLCASSFFGGSETQYFGPGTRLLVL.

This clone has just a few counts. Just one base apart from a much larger clone, this may be a read error. The V gene is TRBV4-2, the J gene TRBJ2-2; D perhaps matches TRBD2 (6 bases). The V and J ends lost 4 bases and 7 bases respectively, with 25 bases between them. CDR3 length: 18 residues. Germline CDR1 LGHNA, CDR2 YNFKEQ. The CDR3 loop is CASSPYPWLAEGSGELFF. The CDR3 DNA is TGTGCCAGCAGCCCCTACCCCTGGTTAGCGGAAGGTAGCGGGGAGCTGTTTTTT.

Many counts were recorded for this clone. The chain carries TRBV28 and TRBJ2-7, with 9 bases fitting TRBD1. Germline V CDR1 and CDR2: MDHEN, SYDVKM. The V and J ends lost 4 bases and 3 bases, in that order; junction bases with no gene match: 7. The CDR3 is made up of 15 amino acids. CDR3 in amino acids: CASSSTDRGDYEQYV. The CDR3 nucleotides read TGTGCCAGCAGTTCTACCGACAGGGGGGACTACGAGCAGTACGTC.

At least ten counts were recorded for this clone. CDR3 amino acids: CASSLTDTGELFF. CDR3 in DNA: TGTGCCAGCAGTTTGACAGACACCGGGGAGCTGTTTTTT. The chain is built from TRBV6-2 or TRBV6-3 and TRBJ2-2, with D possibly being TRBD1 (5 bases). Between the trimmed V and J ends, which lost 4 bases and 3 bases, there was a span of 6 bases. Germline lookup yields CDR1 MNHEY and CDR2 SVGEGT. CDR3 length: 13 residues.

This clone was seen a handful of times. The chain recombines TRBV10-1 with TRBJ2-7, with no clear D. V was trimmed by 9 bases and J by 5 bases, leaving 5 bases between them. Germline CDR1 reads WNHNN; CDR2 reads SYGVQD (reference sequence). This CDR3 region has 9 residues. The CDR3 reads CARTDEQYF. CDR3 DNA sequence: TGCGCCAGGACCGACGAGCAGTACTTC.

The sample holds many counts of this clone. The chain joins TRBV7-9 to TRBJ1-3, with D hard to call. V lost 2 bases, J lost 6 bases, and 5 bases lay in between. From germline, CDR1 is SEHNR and CDR2 FQNEAQ (reference sequence). This CDR3 spans 12 amino acids. CDR3 sequence: CASSLRENTIYF. The CDR3 DNA reads as TGTGCCAGCAGCTTAAGGGAAAACACCATATATTTT.

This clone was seen many times. The genes are TRBV5-1 and TRBJ1-2; 9 bases line up with TRBD1. V gave up 5 bases and J gave up 6 bases; unmatched junction bases: 2. The CDR3 is 12 amino acids. In germline, CDR1 is SGHRS, CDR2 YFSETQ. Here the CDR3 reads CASRQGADGYTF. DNA of the CDR3: TGCGCCAGCAGACAGGGGGCGGATGGCTACACCTTC.

There are many counts of this clone. The gene calls are TRBV29-1 and TRBJ2-3; possibly TRBD2 for D (6 bases). CDR1 and CDR2 from the germline V gene are SQVTM and ANQGSEA. V lost 6 bases and J 5 bases, leaving 9 bases between the germline ends. The CDR3 contains 11 residues. The CDR3, as DNA: TGCAGCGTGCACGGGGGAGATACGCAGTATTTT. Protein sequence: CSVHGGDTQYF.

There are a few counts of this clone. The chain uses TRBV6-1 and TRBJ2-7; 7 bases agree with TRBD1. The CDR3 has 13 amino acids. The ends lost 8 bases at V and 6 bases at J; junction bases unmatched: 10. CDR1 and CDR2 (germline): MNHNS, SASEGT. In nucleotides, the CDR3 is TGTGCCAGCGCCGGGACAGTGGGCTGCGAGCAGTACGTC. It codes for CASAGTVGCEQYV.

This clone was detected ten times or more. The chain is built from TRBV12-3 or TRBV12-4 and TRBJ1-5, with D tentatively TRBD1 (5 bases). The CDR3 extends over 14 amino acids. V was cut by 2 bases and J by 5 bases, with 10 bases left in between. As DNA, the CDR3 is TGTGCCAGCAGTTTACGGGACGTGGATCAGCCCCAGCATTTT. Protein product: CASSLRDVDQPQHF.